This TCR beta chain stems from a study of response to subunit inactivated influenza vaccine. This clonotype was seen at least ten times. TCRdb analysed the RT-PCR reads with MiXCR anew, one entry per CDR3 protein. The table lists some 480,000 distinct CDR3 sequences, 9.5% to 12% of them singletons. Germline-derived CDR1 and CDR2 are ENHRY and SYGVKD. V trimming: 6 bases; J trimming: 1 base; junction bases outside the gene matches: 4. The CDR3 spans 14 residues. Specimen: PBMCs from blood, collected 40 to 50 days after vaccination. The chain uses TRBV10-3 and TRBJ1-1; 8 bases are a match to TRBD1. The receptor comes from a man aged 50-60 years who received an inactivated influenza vaccine. The CDR3: CAISPQGENTEAFF. The DNA of the CDR3 is TGTGCCATCAGCCCACAGGGGGAGAACACTGAAGCTTTCTTT.